The source of this TCR beta chain is a study of neoadjuvant anti-PD-1 for oral cavity cancer. TCRdb's table, derived via immunoSEQ multiplex PCR, lists solely in-frame clones and lacks some. The repertoire holds roughly 14,000 clones, 70% to 85% seen once, with 2% to 2.5% in the top ten. The CDR3 runs 13 residues. The ends lost 6 bases at V and 8 bases at J; junction bases unmatched: 8. The germline V gene encodes CDR1 MNHEY and CDR2 SVGAGI. Documented time point: after neoadjuvant nivolumab, at surgical resection. No culture or expansion preceded analysis of these blood cells. The V and J genes are TRBV6-5 and TRBJ1-2; 8 positions match TRBD1. This sequence was found in a person between 40 and 85 years old with oral cavity squamous cell carcinoma. Here the sequenced sample was PBMCs, taken after nivolumab (anti-PD-1) treatment. CDR3 protein: CASSSSGGAGYTF. CDR3 sequence (DNA): TGTGCCAGCAGCTCGTCAGGGGGCGCGGGCTACACCTTC.